This TCR beta chain originates from a study of identical twins. Many counts were recorded for this clonotype. Each CDR3 protein gets one entry after TCRdb re-called the 5' RACE reads with MiXCR. Of 450,000 or so distinct CDR3 sequences listed, approximately 25% are singletons. With 5 bases removed from V and 0 bases from J, the gap between germline ends came to 11 bases. CDR3 length equals 14 residues. CDR1 is DFQATT and CDR2 is SNEGSKA in the germline V gene (reference sequence). The same data also went into a second study, on T cells expressing NK-cell markers.

The sequence was collected from a woman aged 18-30 years in good health. The rearrangement uses TRBV20-1 and TRBJ1-5, with D perhaps matching TRBD1 (5 bases). Sequenced material: CD4+ T cells sorted from blood. The CDR3 region is CSAAAGLSNQPQHF. DNA for the CDR3: TGCAGTGCTGCGGCGGGGCTTAGCAATCAGCCCCAGCATTTT.